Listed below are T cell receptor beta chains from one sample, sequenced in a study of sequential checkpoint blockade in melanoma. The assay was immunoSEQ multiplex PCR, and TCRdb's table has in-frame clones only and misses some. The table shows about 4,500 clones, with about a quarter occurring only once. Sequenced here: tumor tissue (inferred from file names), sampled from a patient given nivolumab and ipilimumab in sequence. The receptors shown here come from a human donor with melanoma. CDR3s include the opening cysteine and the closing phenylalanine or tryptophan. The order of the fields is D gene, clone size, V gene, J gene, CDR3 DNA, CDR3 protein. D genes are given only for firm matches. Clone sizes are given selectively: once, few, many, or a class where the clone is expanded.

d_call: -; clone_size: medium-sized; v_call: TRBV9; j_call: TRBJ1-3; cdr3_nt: TGTGCCAGCAGCGAAACAGCCTCTGGAAACACCATATATTTT; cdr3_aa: CASSETASGNTIYF
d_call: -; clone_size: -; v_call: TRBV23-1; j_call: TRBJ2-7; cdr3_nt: TGCGCCAGCAGTCAATCGGGGCAGGTAGACTCCTACGAGCAGTACTTC; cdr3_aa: CASSQSGQVDSYEQYF
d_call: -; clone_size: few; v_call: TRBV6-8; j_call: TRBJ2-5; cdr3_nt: TGTGCCAGCAGTTACTCGAGTCCAGCGGGCCAAGAGACCCAGTACTTC; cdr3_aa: CASSYSSPAGQETQYF
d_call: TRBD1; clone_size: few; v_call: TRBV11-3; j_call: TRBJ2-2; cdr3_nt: TGTGCCAGCAACCCAGACAGGGGGAGAACCGGGGAGCTGTTTTTT; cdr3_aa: CASNPDRGRTGELFF
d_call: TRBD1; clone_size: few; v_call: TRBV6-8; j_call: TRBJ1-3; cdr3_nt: TGTGCCAGCAGTTACTCTCAGGGGGTCTCTGGAAACACCATATATTTT; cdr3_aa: CASSYSQGVSGNTIYF
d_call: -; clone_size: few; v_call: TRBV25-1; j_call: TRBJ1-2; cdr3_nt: TGTGCCAGCAGTGACGGGAGATATGGCTACACCTTC; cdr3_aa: CASSDGRYGYTF
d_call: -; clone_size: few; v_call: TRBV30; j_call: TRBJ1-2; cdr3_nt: TGTGCCTGGAGTGTTGCCTACTCCGGGACGGCATTTAACTATGGCTACACCTTC; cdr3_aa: CAWSVAYSGTAFNYGYTF
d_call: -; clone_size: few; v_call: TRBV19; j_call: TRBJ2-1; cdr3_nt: TGTGCCAGTAGTAAAAGGGGAGACTGGGACAATGAGCAGTTCTTC; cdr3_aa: CASSKRGDWDNEQFF
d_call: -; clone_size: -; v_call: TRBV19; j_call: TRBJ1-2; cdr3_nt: TGTGCCAGTAGCAACGCACTGACCAGGGGCCATGGCTACACCTTC; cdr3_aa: CASSNALTRGHGYTF
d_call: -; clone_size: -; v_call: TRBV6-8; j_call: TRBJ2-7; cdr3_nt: TGTGCCAGCAGACGAGAAGCTCTGGGGGCCCCCTACGAGCAGTACTTC; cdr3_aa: CASRREALGAPYEQYF
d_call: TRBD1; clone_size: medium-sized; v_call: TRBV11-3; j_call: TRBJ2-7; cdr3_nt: TGTGCCAGCAGCTTACCCGGGACAGGGTCCTACGAGCAGTACTTC; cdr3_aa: CASSLPGTGSYEQYF
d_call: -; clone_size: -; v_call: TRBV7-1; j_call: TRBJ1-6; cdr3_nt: TGTGCCAGCAGGCCCTCAGGGATTTCACCCCTCCACTTT; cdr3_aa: CASRPSGISPLHF
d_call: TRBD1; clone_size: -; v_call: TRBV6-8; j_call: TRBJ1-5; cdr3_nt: TGTGCCAGCAGTTACGGCTTGAGCAGGGGGCAGCCCCAGCATTTT; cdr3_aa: CASSYGLSRGQPQHF
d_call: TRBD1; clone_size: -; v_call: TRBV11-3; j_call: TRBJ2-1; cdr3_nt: TGTGCCAGCAGCCCACAACCGGCAGGGGGTGAGCAGTTCTTC; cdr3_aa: CASSPQPAGGEQFF
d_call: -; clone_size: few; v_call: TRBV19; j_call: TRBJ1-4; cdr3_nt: TGTGCCAGTAGTATACAGGGATACGATGAAAAACTGTTTTTT; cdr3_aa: CASSIQGYDEKLFF
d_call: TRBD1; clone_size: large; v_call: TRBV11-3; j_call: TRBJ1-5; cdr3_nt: TGTGCCAGCAGCTTGATGGGGACAGGGAATCAGCCCCAGCATTTT; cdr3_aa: CASSLMGTGNQPQHF
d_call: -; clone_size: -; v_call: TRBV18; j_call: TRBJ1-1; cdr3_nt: TGTGCCAGCTCACCGAATAAGGGGACTGAAGCTTTCTTT; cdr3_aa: CASSPNKGTEAFF
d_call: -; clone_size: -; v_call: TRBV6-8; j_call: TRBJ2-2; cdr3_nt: TGTGCCATCCGGGGGGCGGACACCGGGGAGCTGTTTTTT; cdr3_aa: CAIRGADTGELFF
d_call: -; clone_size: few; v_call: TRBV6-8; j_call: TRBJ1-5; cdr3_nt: TGTGCCAGCAGTTTTACAGATAATAGCAATCAGCCCCAGCATTTT; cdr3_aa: CASSFTDNSNQPQHF
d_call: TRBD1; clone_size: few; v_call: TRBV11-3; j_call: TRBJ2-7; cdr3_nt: TGTGCCAGCAGCCGAAACAGGGGGGACTACGAGCAGTACTTC; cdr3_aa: CASSRNRGDYEQYF
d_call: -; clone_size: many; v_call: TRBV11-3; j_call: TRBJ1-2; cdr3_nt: TGTGCCAGCAGCTTAGGACGACAGATCTTTAACTATGGCTACACCTTC; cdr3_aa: CASSLGRQIFNYGYTF
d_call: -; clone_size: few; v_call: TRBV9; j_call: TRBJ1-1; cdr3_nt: TGTGCCAGCAGCGCGGACCCCTGGAACACTGAAGCTTTCTTT; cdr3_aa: CASSADPWNTEAFF
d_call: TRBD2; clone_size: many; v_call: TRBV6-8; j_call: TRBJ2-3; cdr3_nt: TGTGCCAGCATCCCTAGCGGGGGTACAGATACGCAGTATTTT; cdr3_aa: CASIPSGGTDTQYF
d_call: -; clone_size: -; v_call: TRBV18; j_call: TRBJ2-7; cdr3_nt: TGTGCCAGCTCCCAGGGGGCGGGAGGGCCCTACGAGCAGTACTTC; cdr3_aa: CASSQGAGGPYEQYF
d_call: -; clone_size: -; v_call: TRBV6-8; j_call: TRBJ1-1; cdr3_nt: TGTGCCAGCAGGAGAACCAACACTGAAGCTTTCTTT; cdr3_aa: CASRRTNTEAFF
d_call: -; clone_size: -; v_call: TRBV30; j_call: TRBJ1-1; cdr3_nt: TGTGCCTGGAACCTCGGGCAGGTGAACACTGAAGCTTTCTTT; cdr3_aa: CAWNLGQVNTEAFF
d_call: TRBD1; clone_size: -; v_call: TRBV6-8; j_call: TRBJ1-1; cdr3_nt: TGTGCCAGCAGTCAACGACAGGGCAAGGGTGAAGCTTTCTTT; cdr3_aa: CASSQRQGKGEAFF
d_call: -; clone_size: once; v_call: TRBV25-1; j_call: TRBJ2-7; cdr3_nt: TGTGCCAGCAGTGAACGGGGCATTCGCTCCTACGAGCAGTACTTC; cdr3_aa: CASSERGIRSYEQYF
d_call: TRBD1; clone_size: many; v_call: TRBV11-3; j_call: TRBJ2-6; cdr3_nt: TGTGCCAGCAGCCCCGGGACAGGAGACTCTGGGGCCAACGTCCTGACTTTC; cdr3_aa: CASSPGTGDSGANVLTF
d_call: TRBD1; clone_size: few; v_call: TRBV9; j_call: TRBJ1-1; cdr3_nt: TGTGCCAGCAGCGTATTGGGACAGTCTCAGGCTTTCTTT; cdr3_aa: CASSVLGQSQAFF
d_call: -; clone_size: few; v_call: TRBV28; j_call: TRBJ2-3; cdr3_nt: TGTGCCAGCAGTTTCTTAAGTGGCACAGATACGCAGTATTTT; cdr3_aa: CASSFLSGTDTQYF
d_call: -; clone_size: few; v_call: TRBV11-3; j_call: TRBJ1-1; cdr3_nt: TGTGCCAGCAGCTTGGTTGGGATTATGAACACTGAAGCTTTCTTT; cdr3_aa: CASSLVGIMNTEAFF
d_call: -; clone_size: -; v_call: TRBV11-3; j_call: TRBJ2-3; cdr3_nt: TGTGCCAGCAGCTTAGTGTGGGGGGAAACAGATACGCAGTATTTT; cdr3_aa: CASSLVWGETDTQYF
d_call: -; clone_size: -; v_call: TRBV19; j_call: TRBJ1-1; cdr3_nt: TGTGCCAGTAGTATCGGGACGGTGAACACTGAAGCTTTCTTT; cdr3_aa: CASSIGTVNTEAFF
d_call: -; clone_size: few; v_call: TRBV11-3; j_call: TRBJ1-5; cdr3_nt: TGTGCCAGCAGCCTCGACGGTAGCAATCAGCCCCAGCATTTT; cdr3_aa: CASSLDGSNQPQHF
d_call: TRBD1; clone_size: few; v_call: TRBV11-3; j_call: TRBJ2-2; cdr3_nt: TGTGCCAGCAGCCGAAACAGGGGACCTTCGAACACCGGGGAGCTGTTTTTT; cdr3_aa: CASSRNRGPSNTGELFF
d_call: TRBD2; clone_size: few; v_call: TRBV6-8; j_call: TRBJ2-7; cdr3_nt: TGTGCCAGCACTCCGGGACTAGCGGGAGGGCCCTCCCTCGAGCAGTACTTC; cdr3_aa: CASTPGLAGGPSLEQYF
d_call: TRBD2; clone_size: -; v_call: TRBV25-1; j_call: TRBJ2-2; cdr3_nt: TGTGCCAGCAGTGAAACTAGCGGGGGCACCGGGGAGCTGTTTTTT; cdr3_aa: CASSETSGGTGELFF
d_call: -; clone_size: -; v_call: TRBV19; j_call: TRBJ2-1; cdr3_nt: TGTGCCAGTAGTCTCACCCGGGGTAATGAGCAGTTCTTC; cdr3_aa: CASSLTRGNEQFF
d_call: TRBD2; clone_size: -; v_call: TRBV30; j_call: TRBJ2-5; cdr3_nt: TGTGCCTGGAGTGTATACGTCCCGACGAGGACTAGCGGGAGGGGGGAGACCCAGTACTTC; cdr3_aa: CAWSVYVPTRTSGRGETQYF
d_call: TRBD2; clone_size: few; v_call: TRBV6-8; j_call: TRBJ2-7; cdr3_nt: TGTGCCAGCAGTGGGACTAGCGATTACTACGAGCAGTACTTC; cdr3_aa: CASSGTSDYYEQYF
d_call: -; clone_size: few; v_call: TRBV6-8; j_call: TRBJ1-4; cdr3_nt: TGTGCCAGCAGTTACTGGGGGGCAACTAATGAAAAACTGTTTTTT; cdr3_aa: CASSYWGATNEKLFF
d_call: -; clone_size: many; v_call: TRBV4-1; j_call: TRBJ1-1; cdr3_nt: TGCGCCAGCAGCACGCGGGCGAAGAACACTGAAGCTTTCTTT; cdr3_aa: CASSTRAKNTEAFF
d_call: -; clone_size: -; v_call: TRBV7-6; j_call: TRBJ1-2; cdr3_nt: TGTGCCAGCAGCTTAGAAGAGGGACCATATGGCTACACCTTC; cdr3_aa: CASSLEEGPYGYTF
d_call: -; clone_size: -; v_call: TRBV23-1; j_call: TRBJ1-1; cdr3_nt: TGCGCCAGCAGCCGAAAGGGTTTTACTGAAGCTTTCTTT; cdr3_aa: CASSRKGFTEAFF
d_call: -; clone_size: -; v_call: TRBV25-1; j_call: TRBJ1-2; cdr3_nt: TGTGCCAGCAGTGCCTATACCAAATATGGCTACACCTTC; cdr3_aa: CASSAYTKYGYTF
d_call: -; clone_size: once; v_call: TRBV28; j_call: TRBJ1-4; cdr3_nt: TGTGCCAGCAGTTTAAAAGGGGGGTTCGGGGAAAAACTGTTTTTT; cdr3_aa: CASSLKGGFGEKLFF
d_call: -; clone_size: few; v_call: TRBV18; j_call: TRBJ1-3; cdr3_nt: TGTGCCAGCTCACCGCCCGGGGAGAACACCATATATTTT; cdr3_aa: CASSPPGENTIYF
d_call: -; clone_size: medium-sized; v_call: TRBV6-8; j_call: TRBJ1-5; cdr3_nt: TGTGCCAGCAGTCCAAACAGCTATCAGCCCCAGCATTTT; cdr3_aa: CASSPNSYQPQHF
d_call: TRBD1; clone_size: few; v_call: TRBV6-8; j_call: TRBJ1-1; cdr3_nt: TGTGCCAGCAGTAACAGGGGAGGGAACACTGAAGCTTTCTTT; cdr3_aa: CASSNRGGNTEAFF
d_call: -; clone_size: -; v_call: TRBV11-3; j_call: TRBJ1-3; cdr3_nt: TGTGCCAGCAGCTTAGGAGCCTTACAGGGCTACTCTGGAAACACCATATATTTT; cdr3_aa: CASSLGALQGYSGNTIYF
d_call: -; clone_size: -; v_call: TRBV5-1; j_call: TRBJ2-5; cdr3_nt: TGCGCCAGCAGCTTCACGACACTTTCCCAAGAGACCCAGTACTTC; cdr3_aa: CASSFTTLSQETQYF
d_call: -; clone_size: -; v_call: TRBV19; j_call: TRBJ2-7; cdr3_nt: TGTGCCAGTAGCAGGGACGGAATCTCCTACGAGCAGTACTTC; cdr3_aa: CASSRDGISYEQYF
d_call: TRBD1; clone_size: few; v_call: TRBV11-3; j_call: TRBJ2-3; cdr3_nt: TGTGCCAGCAGCGCCCAAGACAGGGTGGATACGCAGTATTTT; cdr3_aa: CASSAQDRVDTQYF